These 21 T cell receptor beta chains were all obtained from the same sample, sequenced in a study of radiotherapy plus CTLA-4 blockade in lung cancer. Generated by immunoSEQ multiplex PCR, the TCRdb table keeps only in-frame clones and is missing some. The sample includes 90,000 to 130,000 clones, around 84% of them seen just once. The source material was peripheral blood, sampled from a patient treated with radiotherapy plus ipilimumab. The source is a human donor with non-small cell lung cancer that progressed on radiotherapy plus ipilimumab. Some clones in this sample may be carry-over from other donors' samples.

The chain combines TRBV5-1 with TRBJ2-3; D gene unclear. CDR1 and CDR2 from the germline V gene are SGHRS and YFSETQ. V shed 4 bases and J shed 2 bases, with 11 bases lying between them. The CDR3 extends over 14 amino acids. The CDR3 sequence: CASSPSDTTDTQYF. CDR3 nucleotide sequence: TGCGCCAGCAGCCCCTCCGATACCACAGATACGCAGTATTTT. The whole variable domain, remainder taken from reference TRBV5-1 and TRBJ2-3, is KAGVTQTPRYLIKTRGQQVTLSCSPISGHRSVSWYQQTPGQGLQFLFEYFSETQRNKGNFPGRFSGRQFSNSRSEMNVSTLELGDSALYLCASSPSDTTDTQYFGPGTRLTVL.

This clone was observed a single time. The V call is TRBV29-1, the J call TRBJ2-7; D ambiguous. V gave up 2 bases and J gave up 5 bases, with 4 bases separating them. CDR3 size: 10 residues. Germline V gene data show CDR1 as SQVTM and CDR2 as ANQGSEA. This chain's CDR3 is CSVEWDEQYF. The CDR3, as DNA: TGCAGCGTTGAATGGGACGAGCAGTACTTC.

V is TRBV9 and J is TRBJ2-2, with D uncertain. Germline V gene sequence: CDR1 SGDLS, CDR2 YYNGEE. The V and J ends lost 0 bases and 0 bases respectively, with 9 bases between them. The CDR3 loop spans 16 amino acids. The DNA of the CDR3 is TGTGCCAGCAGCGTAGGACCCCCCGCGAACACCGGGGAGCTGTTTTTT. Translation gives CASSVGPPANTGELFF. Full variable domain (remainder filled in from reference TRBV9 and TRBJ2-2): DSGVTQTPKHLITATGQRVTLRCSPRSGDLSVYWYQQSLDQGLQFLIQYYNGEERAKGNILERFSAQQFPDLHSELNLSSLELGDSALYFCASSVGPPANTGELFFGEGSRLTVL.

This rearrangement joins TRBV18 to TRBJ2-5, with TRBD1 identical over 9 bases. V lost 5 bases and J lost 6; bases outside the gene matches: 4. The CDR3 covers 13 residues. The germline gives CDR1 KGHSH, CDR2 LQKENI. The CDR3 bases are TGTGCCAGCTCAACGGGACAGGGACAGACCCAGTACTTC. It is translated as CASSTGQGQTQYF.

There are a few counts of this clone. J is TRBJ2-1 and V is TRBV6-1; 7 nucleotides align to TRBD2. J gave up 6 bases and V 6 bases, and 11 bases lay outside the gene matches. CDR3 length: 15 amino acids. From germline, CDR1 is MNHNS and CDR2 SASEGT. CDR3 DNA: TGTGCCAGCAGCGCACTGGGGGGGTATTTCAATGAGCAGTTCTTC. Amino acid sequence: CASSALGGYFNEQFF.

V and J are TRBV7-2 and TRBJ1-6, with D perhaps matching TRBD1 (6 bases). CDR3 length: 16 amino acids. Between the trimmed V and J ends, which lost 4 bases and 7 bases, there was a span of 17 bases. Germline V CDR1 and CDR2: SGHTA, FQGNSA. CDR3 in amino acids: CASSSRDTDLNSPLHF. Here the CDR3 DNA reads TGTGCCAGCAGCTCCAGGGACACAGACTTGAATTCACCCCTCCACTTT.

In DNA form, the CDR3 reads TGTGCCAGCAGCCCTTATCCCTTCTTT. Translated: CASSPYPFF. The V gene is TRBV21-1, the J gene TRBJ1-1. TRBV21-1 is noted as a pseudogene. The CDR3 has 9 amino acids.

This chain connects TRBV5-1 to TRBJ1-1; 7 bases align to TRBD1. V shed 0 bases, J shed 2 bases, and the junction held 4 bases outside the gene matches. Germline-derived CDR1 and CDR2 are SGHRS and YFSETQ. The CDR3 runs to 15 residues. CDR3 DNA sequence: TGCGCCAGCAGCTTGGTTGGGGACAGAAACACTGAAGCTTTCTTT. This translates into CASSLVGDRNTEAFF.

The chain joins TRBV4-2 to TRBJ2-3; no clear D. Trimming took 2 bases from V and 2 from J, leaving 14 bases between them. This CDR3 is 16 amino acids long. Germline CDR1 LGHNA, CDR2 YNFKEQ. Written as DNA, the CDR3 is TGTGCCAGCAGCCAACGTGTGGGGTTTTACACAGATACGCAGTATTTT. Encoded protein: CASSQRVGFYTDTQYF.

The chain uses TRBV10-3 and TRBJ2-3, with 14 bases aligning to TRBD2. The CDR3 extends over 16 amino acids. With 0 bases clipped from V and 8 bases from J, the junction kept 4 bases outside the gene matches. Germline V gives CDR1 ENHRY, CDR2 SYGVKD. CDR3: CAISESTSGGAATQYF. The CDR3 DNA reads TGTGCCATCAGTGAGTCGACTAGCGGGGGGGCCGCTACGCAGTATTTT.

The sample holds one count of this clone. This CDR3 is CASSSLTSGGANEQFF. CDR3 DNA sequence: TGTGCCAGCAGCTCCTTGACTAGCGGGGGGGCCAATGAGCAGTTCTTC. The chain uses TRBV7-3 and TRBJ2-1; 14 positions agree with TRBD2. The germline V gene encodes CDR1 SGHTA and CDR2 FQGTGA. The V gene end was trimmed by 4 bases and the J gene end by 6 bases; junction bases not matched to a gene: 5. The CDR3 is 16 amino acids.

The chain couples TRBV5-1 to TRBJ2-3, with 7 nucleotides matching TRBD2. Germline V lookup: CDR1 SGHRS, CDR2 YFSETQ. Trimming removed 0 bases from V and 6 bases from J; junction bases left unmatched: 4. The CDR3 covers 14 residues. CDR3 loop: CASSLVSGEDTQYF. The CDR3 bases are TGCGCCAGCAGCTTGGTCAGCGGGGAGGATACGCAGTATTTT.

This chain connects TRBV4-3 to TRBJ2-3; 9 positions match TRBD1. There are 15 residues in the CDR3. Germline values: CDR1 LGHNA, CDR2 YSLEER. J gave up 6 bases and V 2 bases, and 6 bases lay outside the gene matches. The CDR3 bases are TGCGCCAGCAGCCAAAGGACAGGGACAGGGGATACGCAGTATTTT. It specifies CASSQRTGTGDTQYF.

This clone has a handful of counts. The V and J genes are TRBV7-8 and TRBJ1-6; 7 bases align to TRBD1. The CDR3 sequence is 15 residues long. V dropped 4 bases and J dropped 7; count of bases not matched to a gene: 7. Per the germline V gene, CDR1 is SGHVS and CDR2 is FQNEAQ. In DNA form, the CDR3 reads TGTGCCAGCAGCTCAACGACAGGGTGGAATTCACCCCTCCACTTT. It codes for CASSSTTGWNSPLHF.

The chain is built from TRBV4-3 and TRBJ1-2; D uncertain. V lost 0 bases to trimming and J lost 4 bases, with 12 bases between them. Germline V lookup: CDR1 LGHNA, CDR2 YSLEER. This CDR3 is 15 amino acids long. The CDR3 sequence is CASSQEQGSIYGYTF. The CDR3 region has the DNA TGCGCCAGCAGCCAAGAGCAAGGGTCCATCTATGGCTACACCTTC.

V usage is TRBV6-6 and J usage is TRBJ1-5; unclear D gene. Trimming shortened V by 7 bases and J by 2 bases, and 15 bases separated the two germline ends. The CDR3 consists of 15 residues. Germline V gene lookup returns CDR1 MNHNY and CDR2 SVGAGI (reference sequence). The CDR3 protein is CASTVRERGNQPQHF. CDR3 bases: TGTGCCAGCACCGTAAGGGAGAGGGGCAATCAGCCCCAGCATTTT.

This clone has only one observation. The V call is TRBV6-1, the J call TRBJ1-4; D is ambiguous. The CDR3 loop spans 16 amino acids. V dropped 1 base and J dropped 2 bases, with 11 bases sitting between them. CDR1 and CDR2 (germline): MNHNS, SASEGT. The DNA of the CDR3 is TGTGCCAGCAGTGAAGGTACGGGTTGGACTAATGAAAAACTGTTTTTT. This gives the protein CASSEGTGWTNEKLFF.

On this clone: Other DNA sequences within the sample encode an identical CDR3. This sequence joins TRBV2 and TRBJ1-1; the D gene is possibly TRBD1 (5 bases). The length of the CDR3 is 16 residues. Deletions cut 5 bases from V and 1 base from J, with 17 bases between. Germline V gene lookup returns CDR1 SNHLY and CDR2 FYNNEI. The CDR3 here is CASSTHGGGWNTEAFF. The CDR3 DNA reads TGTGCCAGCAGTACCCACGGGGGGGGTTGGAACACTGAAGCTTTCTTT.

The V call is TRBV15, the J call TRBJ2-7, with 10 bases lining up with TRBD1. Per germline, CDR1 LNHNV and CDR2 YYDKDF (reference sequence). V lost 4 bases and J lost 5; bases outside the gene matches: 14. This CDR3 has 17 residues. In DNA form, the CDR3 reads TGTGCCACCAGCAAAAGAATCCGGGACAGGGGTACCCACGAGCAGTACTTC. It codes for CATSKRIRDRGTHEQYF.

This clone has only one observation. The V and J genes are TRBV4-3 and TRBJ1-1; D may be TRBD1 (5 bases). Trimming pared 0 bases from V and 10 bases from J, leaving 9 bases between. This CDR3 has 12 residues. Germline V gene data show CDR1 as LGHNA and CDR2 as YSLEER. The CDR3 reads CASSQDRGRAFF. The CDR3 nucleotides are TGCGCCAGCAGCCAAGATCGGGGGAGAGCTTTCTTT.

The chain employs TRBV19 and TRBJ1-2, with 10 bases that match TRBD1. Germline V lookup: CDR1 LNHDA, CDR2 SQIVND (reference sequence). The CDR3 is 16 residues long. J was trimmed by 7 bases and V by 6 bases; bases with no gene match: 14. The DNA of the CDR3 is TGTGCCAGTAGCCCATCTGGGGACAGGGGTCTGGTTGGCTACACCTTC. Translating gives CASSPSGDRGLVGYTF.